This TCR beta chain was captured by sequencing in a study of cytomegalovirus exposure and HLA in healthy donors. The PCR employed 60 Vbeta primers together with 13 Jbeta primers. Only in-frame clones appear in the TCRdb table, and some are missing; sequencing was by immunoSEQ multiplex PCR. The data hold 150,000 to 250,000 clones, with around 83% observed a single time. The receptor comes from a woman aged 50 to 60 in good health and CMV-seropositive. Sample: PBMCs.

CDR3 nucleotide sequence: TGTGCCAGCAGCCCCCGAAGGACTCTAAACGAGCAGTACTTC. Its translation is CASSPRRTLNEQYF. The chain carries TRBV11-2 and TRBJ2-7; maybe TRBD2 (5 bases). The germline V and J ends were trimmed by 5 bases and 5 bases, with 16 bases remaining between them. The CDR3 spans 14 residues. Looked up from germline, CDR1 is SGHAT and CDR2 is FQNNGV.